Listed below are T cell receptor beta chains from one sample, sequenced in a study of identical twins. Via MiXCR, TCRdb re-called the 5' RACE reads, giving one row per CDR3 protein. The sample comprises approximately 670,000 distinct CDR3 sequences, 5.5% to 6.5% of which are singletons, and 1.5% to 2% rests with the top ten. The source material was naive T cells sorted from blood. Every receptor here comes from a man between 18 and 29 years old in good health. The CDR3 runs from the conserved cysteine through the conserved F or W. The D gene is left open where the match is weak. The size field is filled for only some rows; it gives once, few, many or a size class.

V	size	D	length	J	DNA	CDR3
TRBV10-3	many	-	13	TRBJ1-1	TGTGCCATCAGTTTTTCCAGGGAGGATGAAGCTTTCTTT	CAISFSREDEAFF
TRBV5-1	many	-	12	TRBJ2-5	TGCGCCAGCAAGGGAGGGGGAGAGACCCAGTACTTC	CASKGGGETQYF
TRBV10-3	few	-	14	TRBJ2-3	TGTGCCATCAACCCTGGGGTCCCGGGAGATACGCAGTATTTT	CAINPGVPGDTQYF
TRBV24-1	many	TRBD2	15	TRBJ2-2	TGTGCCACCACGGGGAGGGACGGGGACACCGGGGAGCTGTTTTTT	CATTGRDGDTGELFF
TRBV9	many	-	15	TRBJ2-2	TGTGCCAGCAGCGTAGAGCGGGCGAACACCGGGGAGCTGTTTTTT	CASSVERANTGELFF
TRBV15	few	TRBD1	14	TRBJ2-1	TGTGCCACCAGCAGTGGGGACAGATACAATGAGCAGTTCTTC	CATSSGDRYNEQFF
TRBV20-1	few	TRBD2	17	TRBJ2-1	TGCAGTGCGCTACGCTCTAGCGGGAGGGCATTAGGAGATGAGCAGTTCTTC	CSALRSSGRALGDEQFF
TRBV12-3/TRBV12-4	-	TRBD2	13	TRBJ2-5	TGTGCCAGCAGACTACTAGCGGAAGAGACCCAGTACTTC	CASRLLAEETQYF
TRBV12-3/TRBV12-4	many	-	12	TRBJ2-5	TGTGCCAGCGGGGGGGGCAGAGAGACCCAGTACTTC	CASGGGRETQYF
TRBV7-3	-	-	16	TRBJ1-1	TGTGCCAGCAGCTCACCACCGACAGGAGCCCACACTGAAGCTTTCTTT	CASSSPPTGAHTEAFF
TRBV29-1	many	-	14	TRBJ1-2	TGCAGCGTTAAGGCTAAGGCGGATAACTATGGCTACACCTTC	CSVKAKADNYGYTF
TRBV9	few	-	19	TRBJ2-4	TGTGCCAGCAGCGCCGTAGCTGCCCCCAGGGACTGGGCCAAAAACATTCAGTACTTC	CASSAVAAPRDWAKNIQYF
TRBV11-3	-	-	15	TRBJ2-1	TGTGCCAGCAGCCCCAGGACGGGGGCCTACAATGAGCAGTTCTTC	CASSPRTGAYNEQFF
TRBV29-1	-	TRBD1	13	TRBJ2-5	TGCAGCGCAACCAGGACAGGTTCTGAGACCCAGTACTTC	CSATRTGSETQYF
TRBV25-1	many	-	13	TRBJ2-3	TGTGCCAGCAGTGATGGGGGCTCAGATACGCAGTATTTT	CASSDGGSDTQYF
TRBV10-3	-	-	13	TRBJ2-5	TGTGCCATCAAGGGGCAGTCGGTTGAGACCCAGTACTTC	CAIKGQSVETQYF
TRBV7-2	-	-	14	TRBJ2-7	TGTGCCAGCCGATCTCCTCGTGGTGCCTACGAGCAGTACTTC	CASRSPRGAYEQYF
TRBV11-2	few	-	15	TRBJ1-6	TGTGCCAGCAGCTTATCGGGGCAGACTAATTCACCCCTCCACTTT	CASSLSGQTNSPLHF
TRBV5-1	-	-	16	TRBJ2-7	TGCGCCAGCAGCTTGGGGGTCCGACAGAGCTCCTACGAGCAGTACTTC	CASSLGVRQSSYEQYF
TRBV4-3	-	TRBD2	17	TRBJ2-1	TGCGCCAGCAGCCAAGAGGCCCTGGGAGCGGGAGTCAATGAGCAGTTCTTC	CASSQEALGAGVNEQFF
TRBV6-5	many	-	14	TRBJ1-2	TGTGCCAGCAGTTACTCGACCAGGGACTATGGCTACACCTTC	CASSYSTRDYGYTF
TRBV5-1	many	TRBD2	17	TRBJ2-3	TGCGCCAGCAGCTATCATGGGACTAGCGGAAGCACAGATACGCAGTATTTT	CASSYHGTSGSTDTQYF
TRBV4-1	many	-	13	TRBJ1-1	TGCGCCAGCAGCCAAGGTCCGGCAGCTGAAGCTTTCTTT	CASSQGPAAEAFF
TRBV9	few	-	16	TRBJ2-1	TGTGCCAGCAGCGTAGCTGGGACAAGCTCCTACAATGAGCAGTTCTTC	CASSVAGTSSYNEQFF
TRBV3-1	once	TRBD2	18	TRBJ2-5	TGTGCCAGCAGCCAAGAAGCACTAGCGGGAGGTAGGCAAGAGACCCAGTACTTC	CASSQEALAGGRQETQYF
TRBV6-6	few	TRBD1	11	TRBJ1-1	TGTGCCAGCACCGAACAGGGGCGGGCTTTCTTT	CASTEQGRAFF
TRBV5-4	many	-	14	TRBJ2-1	TGTGCCAGCAGCCTTACCGGGGCCCTCAATGAGCAGTTCTTC	CASSLTGALNEQFF
TRBV9	many	-	13	TRBJ2-5	TGTGCCAGCAGCGACAGGGCTGGCGAGACCCAGTACTTC	CASSDRAGETQYF
TRBV20-1	many	-	11	TRBJ2-5	TGCAGTGCTAGAGCCCGGGGGACCCAGTACTTC	CSARARGTQYF
TRBV6-1	-	TRBD1	15	TRBJ2-7	TGTGCCAGCACTCCGGGACAGGGGGTTCCCTACGAGCAGTACTTC	CASTPGQGVPYEQYF
TRBV5-1	-	TRBD1	16	TRBJ2-3	TGCGCCAGCAGCTTGGCTGCCAGGACAGGGGGAGATACGCAGTATTTT	CASSLAARTGGDTQYF
TRBV24-1	few	-	13	TRBJ2-3	TGTGCCACCAGTGACCCTGGGACAGATACGCAGTATTTT	CATSDPGTDTQYF
TRBV20-1	many	-	14	TRBJ2-4	TGCAGTGCTAGTGTCGGCAGGGGCCAAAACATTCAGTACTTC	CSASVGRGQNIQYF
TRBV10-3	-	-	16	TRBJ2-6	TGTGCCATCAGTCAATTACAGGTCTCTGGGGCCAACGTCCTGACTTTC	CAISQLQVSGANVLTF
TRBV7-9	many	-	14	TRBJ2-5	TGTGCCAGCACCCAGGGACGGCCACAAGAGACCCAGTACTTC	CASTQGRPQETQYF
TRBV5-1	many	-	17	TRBJ2-1	TGCGCCAGCAGCTTGGCGGTATCATTGCGTAACTACAATGAGCAGTTCTTC	CASSLAVSLRNYNEQFF
TRBV12-3/TRBV12-4	-	TRBD2	20	TRBJ2-2	TGTGCCAGCAGTGCGCAGGCGGGGCTAGCGGGCCGCGCGAACACCGGGGAGCTGTTTTTT	CASSAQAGLAGRANTGELFF
TRBV11-2	-	-	16	TRBJ1-6	TGTGCCAGCAGTCCAGGGCGTTGGTCCTATAATTCACCCCTCCACTTT	CASSPGRWSYNSPLHF
TRBV7-9	-	-	14	TRBJ1-1	TGTGCCAGCACCCCTTCAGGGGCGCGCACTGAAGCTTTCTTT	CASTPSGARTEAFF
TRBV5-1	-	TRBD2	18	TRBJ2-1	TGCGCCAGCAAGAGGCTAGCGGGAGTTGTGAGACCGGACAATGAGCAGTTCTTC	CASKRLAGVVRPDNEQFF
TRBV5-1	few	-	13	TRBJ2-3	TGCGCCAGCAGCTTGATCCCCACAGATACGCAGTATTTT	CASSLIPTDTQYF
TRBV2	few	-	13	TRBJ2-5	TGTGCCAGCAGATCACTAGTTTTTATGGCCCAGTACTTC	CASRSLVFMAQYF
TRBV3-1	many	-	12	TRBJ1-3	TGTGCCAGCAGCCTCCACGTGGACACCATATATTTT	CASSLHVDTIYF
TRBV3-1	-	TRBD2	17	TRBJ2-1	TGTGCCAGCAGCCAAGGCCGCGGGGGGGGTGCCTACAATGAGCAGTTCTTC	CASSQGRGGGAYNEQFF